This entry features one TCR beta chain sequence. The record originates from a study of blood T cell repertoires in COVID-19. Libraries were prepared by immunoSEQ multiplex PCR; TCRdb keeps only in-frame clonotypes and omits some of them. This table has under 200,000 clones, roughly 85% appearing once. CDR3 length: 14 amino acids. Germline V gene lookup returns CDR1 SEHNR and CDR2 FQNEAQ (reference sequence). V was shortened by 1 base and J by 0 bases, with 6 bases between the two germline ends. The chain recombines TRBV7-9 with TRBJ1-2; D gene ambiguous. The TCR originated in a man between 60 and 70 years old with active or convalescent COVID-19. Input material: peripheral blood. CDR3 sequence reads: CASSLGSANYGYTF. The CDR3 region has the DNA TGTGCCAGCAGCTTAGGCAGCGCTAACTATGGCTACACCTTC.